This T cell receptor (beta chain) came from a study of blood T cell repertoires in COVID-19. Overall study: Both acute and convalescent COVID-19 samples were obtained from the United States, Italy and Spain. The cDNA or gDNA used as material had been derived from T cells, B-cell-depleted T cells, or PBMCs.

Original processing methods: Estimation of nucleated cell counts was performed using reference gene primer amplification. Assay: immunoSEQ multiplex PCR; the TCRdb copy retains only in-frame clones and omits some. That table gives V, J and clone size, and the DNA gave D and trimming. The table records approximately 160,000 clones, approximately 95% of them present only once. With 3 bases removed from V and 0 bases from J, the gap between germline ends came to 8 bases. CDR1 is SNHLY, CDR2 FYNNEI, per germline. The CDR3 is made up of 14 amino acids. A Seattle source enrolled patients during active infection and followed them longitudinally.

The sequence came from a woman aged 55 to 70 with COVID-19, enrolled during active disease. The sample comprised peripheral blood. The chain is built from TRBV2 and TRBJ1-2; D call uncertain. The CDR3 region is CASSEEMPNYGYTF. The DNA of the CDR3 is TGTGCCAGCAGTGAGGAGATGCCTAACTATGGCTACACCTTC.